This is a list of T cell receptor beta chains from one sample in a study of cytomegalovirus exposure and HLA in healthy donors. TCRdb's table, derived via immunoSEQ multiplex PCR, lists solely in-frame clones and lacks some. Of around 110,000 clones listed, about 74% are singletons. Sequenced input: PBMCs. The receptors stem from a man younger than 40 in good health and CMV-seropositive. CDR3s leave out the opening cysteine and the closing phenylalanine or tryptophan.

v_call cdr3_aa
TRBV7-9 SSTQAGVTNYEQY
TRBV2 ASSPQGTRETQY
TRBV4-1 ASSRNRGWATYNEQF
TRBV4-1 ASSQAGRETQY
TRBV15 ATSRDRASYEQY
TRBV4-1 ASSQDFTGNTEAF
TRBV28 ASSLSGLADNSPLH
TRBV2 ASSREGKGQPQH
TRBV5-6 ASSLYGVANEKLF
TRBV10-3 AISDLGGLWGEQY
TRBV11-3 ASSPTHDRGTQY
TRBV6-1 ASSDLGTGARNEQF
TRBV28 ASSSSDRGLLQPQH
TRBV4-1 ASSPRDSPPNTEAF
TRBV27 ASSTDRGRTEAF
TRBV7-9 ASSPEGPQH
TRBV2 ASSELFRDRGRETQY
TRBV28 ASSSQGLRT
TRBV9 ASSGRRDSYNYGYT
TRBV7-2 ASSSPSSETQY
TRBV7-2 ASSLGTSADTQY
TRBV10-3 AISGGASGTTDTQY
TRBV11-2 ASSRLAGGSYEQY
TRBV5-4 ASSSDRGGTNEKLF
TRBV5-1 ASSDGTGGDEQY
TRBV27 ASSLTPRGTDTQY
TRBV5-1 ASSLVAGSAIYGYT
TRBV15 ATSRGAGEGDEKLF
TRBV28 ASSGQGYGYP